This T cell receptor beta chain appears in the sequencing data of a study of CDR3 diversity in severe acne. Germline lookup yields CDR1 SGHVS and CDR2 FQNEAQ. CDR3 length: 15 amino acids. The V gene end was trimmed by 5 bases and the J gene end by 4 bases; junction bases not matched to a gene: 5. TCRdb re-called the PCR reads through MiXCR, storing one row per CDR3 protein. The table has 89,000 or so distinct CDR3 sequences, approximately 52% seen once. The TCR originated in a male donor in good health, serving as a control. The rearrangement links TRBV7-8 to TRBJ2-2; 9 bases match TRBD1. Sequencing was done on a sample of blood. CDR3 nucleotides: TGTGCCAGCAGCCCAGGGGGACAGGGCACCGGGGAGCTGTTTTTT. Protein product: CASSPGGQGTGELFF.